The 2 T cell receptor beta chains listed next were all sequenced from one sample in a study of T cell responses to AZD1222 COVID-19 vaccine. Assay used: immunoSEQ multiplex PCR; TCRdb lists only in-frame clones, some missing. The table lists some 130,000 clones, roughly 90% of them singletons, with about 2% in the top ten. The sequencing here drew on peripheral blood, taken on day 0 of AZD1222 vaccination. The receptor set was obtained from an adult in good health.

The CDR3: CASSLVQGEKLFF. For the CDR3, the DNA is TGTGCCAGCAGCTTGGTTCAGGGGGAAAAACTGTTTTTT. The chain couples TRBV5-4 to TRBJ1-4, with D possibly TRBD1 on 6 matching bases. The CDR3 covers 13 residues. Trimming pared 0 bases from V and 8 bases from J, leaving 8 bases between. From germline, CDR1 is SGHNT and CDR2 YYREEE (reference sequence).

This sequence joins TRBV5-4 and TRBJ1-3, with D hard to call. Trimming removed 0 bases at V and 0 bases at J, with 10 bases between. Germline V gives CDR1 SGHNT, CDR2 YYREEE (reference sequence). The CDR3 runs 16 residues. The CDR3 is CASSLAGHYSGNTIYF. CDR3 bases: TGTGCCAGCAGCTTGGCGGGTCACTACTCTGGAAACACCATATATTTT.